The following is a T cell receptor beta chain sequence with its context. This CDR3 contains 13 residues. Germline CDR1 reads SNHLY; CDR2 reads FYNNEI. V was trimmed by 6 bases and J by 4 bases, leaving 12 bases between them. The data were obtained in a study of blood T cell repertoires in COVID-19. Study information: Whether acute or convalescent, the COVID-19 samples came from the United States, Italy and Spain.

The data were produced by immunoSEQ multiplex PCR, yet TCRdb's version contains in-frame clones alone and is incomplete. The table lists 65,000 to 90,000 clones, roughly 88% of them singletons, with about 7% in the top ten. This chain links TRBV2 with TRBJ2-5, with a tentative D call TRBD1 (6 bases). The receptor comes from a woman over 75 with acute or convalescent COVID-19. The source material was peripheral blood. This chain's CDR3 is CASRRGTVETQYF. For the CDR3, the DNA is TGTGCCAGCAGGAGGGGGACCGTAGAGACCCAGTACTTC.